This TCR beta chain was documented in a study of blood T cell repertoires in COVID-19. Measured with immunoSEQ multiplex PCR; TCRdb has only the in-frame clones, and not every one. The repertoire consists of 150,000 or so clones, with roughly three quarters occurring once and the leading ten covering roughly 5.6%. This TCR derives from a woman between 45 and 65 years old who had recovered from COVID-19. Sequencing was done on a sample of PBMCs or T cells enriched from blood (not recorded which).

The CDR3 sequence is CASSEGSGAGAHTDTQYF. CDR3 coding DNA: TGTGCCAGCAGTGAAGGGTCTGGCGCGGGGGCCCACACAGATACGCAGTATTTT. The rearrangement uses TRBV6-1 and TRBJ2-3; a weak D match, TRBD2 (7 bases). The CDR3 covers 18 residues. Trimming removed 1 base at V and 2 bases at J, with 19 bases between. Germline CDR1 and CDR2: MNHNS and SASEGT.